This T cell receptor (beta chain) was captured in a study of blood T cell repertoires in COVID-19. Profiled with immunoSEQ multiplex PCR; TCRdb holds only in-frame clones, not every one. The sample carries over 65,000 clones, 70% to 90% recorded once. The clonotype comes from a man aged 45-65 years with active COVID-19. What was sequenced was peripheral blood.

For the CDR3, the DNA is TGTGCCAGCAGCCAAGAGGGACAGGGTAGATACAATGAGCAGTTCTTC. It translates to CASSQEGQGRYNEQFF. The chain is built from TRBV3-1 (or the pseudogene TRBV3-2) and TRBJ2-1, with TRBD1 matching over 9 bases. The junction had 4 bases not matched to a gene; V was cut back by 0 bases and J by 4 bases. CDR3 length: 16 amino acids. Per the germline V gene, CDR1 is LGHDT and CDR2 is YNNKEL (reference sequence).